This T cell receptor beta chain originates from a study of blood T cell repertoires in COVID-19. Study summary: Sites in the United States, Italy and Spain provided acute and convalescent COVID-19 samples.

CDR1 is SGHVS and CDR2 is FQNEAQ in the germline V gene. This CDR3 contains 13 residues. Between the trimmed V and J ends, which lost 2 bases and 1 base, there was a span of 5 bases. The repertoire was sequenced with immunoSEQ multiplex PCR; TCRdb's copy has only in-frame clones and lacks some. This sample yields 150,000 to 180,000 clones, of which roughly 80% are seen a single time; less than 30% belongs to the top ten. The chain has TRBV7-8 and TRBJ1-1; D is perhaps TRBD1 (5 bases). The sample was peripheral blood. The clonotype originates from an older woman with acute or convalescent COVID-19. CDR3: CASSLTGNTEAFF. As DNA, the CDR3 is TGTGCCAGCAGCTTAACAGGGAACACTGAAGCTTTCTTT.